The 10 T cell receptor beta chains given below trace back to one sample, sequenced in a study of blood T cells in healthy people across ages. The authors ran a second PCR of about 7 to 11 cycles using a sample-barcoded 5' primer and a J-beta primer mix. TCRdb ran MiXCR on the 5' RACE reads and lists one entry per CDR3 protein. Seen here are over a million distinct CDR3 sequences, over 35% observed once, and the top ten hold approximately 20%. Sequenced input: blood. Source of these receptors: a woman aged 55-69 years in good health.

The CDR3 nucleotides read TGCAGTGCTAGTCTGGCGGGAGGGCCCTACGAGCAGTACTTC. Its translation: CSASLAGGPYEQYF. This rearrangement joins TRBV20-1 to TRBJ2-7, with 9 bases fitting TRBD2. The CDR3 spans 14 residues. CDR1 and CDR2 from the germline V gene are DFQATT and SNEGSKA (reference sequence). V dropped 3 bases and J dropped 2; count of bases not matched to a gene: 5.

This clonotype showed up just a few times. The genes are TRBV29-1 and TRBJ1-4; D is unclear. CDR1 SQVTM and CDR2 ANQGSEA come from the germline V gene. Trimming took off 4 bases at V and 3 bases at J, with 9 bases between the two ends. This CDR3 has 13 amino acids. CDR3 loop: CSVVQVSNEKLFF. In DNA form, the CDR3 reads TGCAGCGTTGTTCAGGTCTCTAATGAAAAACTGTTTTTT.

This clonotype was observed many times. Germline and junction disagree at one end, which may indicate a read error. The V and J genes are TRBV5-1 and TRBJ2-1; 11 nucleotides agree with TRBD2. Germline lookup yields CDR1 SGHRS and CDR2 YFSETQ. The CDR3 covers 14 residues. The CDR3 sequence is CASSLAGGPGEQFF. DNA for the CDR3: TGTGCCAGCAGTTTAGCGGGAGGGCCGGGTGAGCAGTTCTTC.

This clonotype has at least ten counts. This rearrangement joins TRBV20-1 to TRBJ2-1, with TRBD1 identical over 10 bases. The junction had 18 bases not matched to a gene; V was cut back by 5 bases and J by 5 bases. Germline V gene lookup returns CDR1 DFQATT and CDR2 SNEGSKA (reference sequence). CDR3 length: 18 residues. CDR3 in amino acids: CSADRGLGAGGQHNEQFF. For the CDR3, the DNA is TGCAGTGCTGACAGGGGGCTGGGCGCGGGAGGTCAGCACAATGAGCAGTTCTTC.

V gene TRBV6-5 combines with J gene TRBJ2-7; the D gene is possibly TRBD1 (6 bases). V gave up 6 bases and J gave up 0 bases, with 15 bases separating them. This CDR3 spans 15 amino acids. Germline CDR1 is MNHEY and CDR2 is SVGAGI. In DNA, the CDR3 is TGTGCCAGCAGATCACCACAGGGCCCCTCCTACGAGCAGTACTTC. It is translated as CASRSPQGPSYEQYF.

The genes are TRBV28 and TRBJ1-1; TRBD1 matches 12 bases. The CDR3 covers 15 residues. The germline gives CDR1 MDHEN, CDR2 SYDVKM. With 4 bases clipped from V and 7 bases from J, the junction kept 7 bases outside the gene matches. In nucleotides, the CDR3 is TGTGCCAGCAGTTCTCCGGGACAGGGGGCTTATGAAGCTTTCTTT. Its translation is CASSSPGQGAYEAFF.

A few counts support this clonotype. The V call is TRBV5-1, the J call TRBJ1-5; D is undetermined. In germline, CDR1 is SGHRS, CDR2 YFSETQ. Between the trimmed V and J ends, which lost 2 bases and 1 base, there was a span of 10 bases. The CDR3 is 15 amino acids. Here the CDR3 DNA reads TGCGCCAGCAGCTTTGCAGGAAACAGCAATCAGCCCCAGCATTTT. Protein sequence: CASSFAGNSNQPQHF.

The CDR3 spells CASSPRLALTDTQYF. For the CDR3, the DNA is TGTGCCAGCAGTCCAAGACTAGCCCTCACAGATACGCAGTATTTT. The chain has TRBV28 and TRBJ2-3, with 7 bases fitting TRBD2. With 5 bases clipped from V and 2 bases from J, the junction kept 7 bases outside the gene matches. The CDR3 extends over 15 amino acids. The germline CDR1 and CDR2 sequences are MDHEN and SYDVKM.

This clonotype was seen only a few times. The chain's CDR3 is CASSVYSGNNHYNEQFF. The CDR3 nucleotides read TGTGCCAGTAGTGTCTATAGCGGGAATAACCATTACAATGAGCAGTTCTTC. This rearrangement joins TRBV19 to TRBJ2-1; 8 bases are a match to TRBD2. CDR3 length equals 17 residues. CDR1 LNHDA and CDR2 SQIVND come from the germline V gene (reference sequence). After removal of 5 bases from V and 4 bases from J, the junction contained 13 bases not matched to a gene.

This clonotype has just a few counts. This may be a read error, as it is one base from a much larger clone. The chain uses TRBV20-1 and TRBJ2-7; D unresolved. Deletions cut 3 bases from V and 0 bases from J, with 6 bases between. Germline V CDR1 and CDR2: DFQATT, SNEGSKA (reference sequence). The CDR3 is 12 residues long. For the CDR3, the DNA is TGCAGTGCTAGCAGGAGCTCCTACGAGCAGTACTTC. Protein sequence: CSASRSSYEQYF.